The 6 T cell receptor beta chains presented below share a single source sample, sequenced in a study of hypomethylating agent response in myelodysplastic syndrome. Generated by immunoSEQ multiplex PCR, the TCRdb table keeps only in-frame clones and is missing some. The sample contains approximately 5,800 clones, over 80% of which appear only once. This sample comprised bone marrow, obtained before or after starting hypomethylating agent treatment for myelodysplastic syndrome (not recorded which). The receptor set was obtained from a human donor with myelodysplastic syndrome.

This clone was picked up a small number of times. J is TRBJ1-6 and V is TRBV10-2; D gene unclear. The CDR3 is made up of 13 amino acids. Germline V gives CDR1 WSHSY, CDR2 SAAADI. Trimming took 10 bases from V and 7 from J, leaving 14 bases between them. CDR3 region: CATAEGYNSPLHF. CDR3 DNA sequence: TGCGCCACCGCCGAGGGTTACAATTCACCCCTCCACTTT.

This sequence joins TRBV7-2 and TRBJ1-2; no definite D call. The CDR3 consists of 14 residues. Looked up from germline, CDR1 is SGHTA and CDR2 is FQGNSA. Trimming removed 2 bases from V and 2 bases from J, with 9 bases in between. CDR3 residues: CASSLTPGNYGYTF. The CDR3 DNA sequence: TGTGCCAGCAGCTTAACCCCGGGGAACTATGGCTACACCTTC.

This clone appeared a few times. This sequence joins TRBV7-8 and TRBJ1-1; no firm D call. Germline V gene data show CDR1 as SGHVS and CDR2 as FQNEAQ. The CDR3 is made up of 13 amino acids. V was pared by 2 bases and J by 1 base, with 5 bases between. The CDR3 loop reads CASSLWPNTEAFF. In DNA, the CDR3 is TGTGCCAGCAGCTTATGGCCGAACACTGAAGCTTTCTTT. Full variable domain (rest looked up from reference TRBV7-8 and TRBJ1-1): GAGVSQSPRYKVAKRGQDVALRCDPISGHVSLFWYQQALGQGPEFLTYFQNEAQLDKSGLPSDRFFAERPEGSVSTLKIQRTQQEDSAVYLCASSLWPNTEAFFGQGTRLTVV.

CDR3 sequence (DNA): TGTGCCAGCAGTCCCGATCCAGGGGATCAGCCCCAGCATTTT. The encoded protein is CASSPDPGDQPQHF. The V call is TRBV6-5, the J call TRBJ1-5, with a possible D match to TRBD1 (6 bases). The CDR3 is 14 amino acids. V was cut by 5 bases and J by 5 bases, with 13 bases left in between. Germline loops: CDR1 MNHEY, CDR2 SVGAGI.

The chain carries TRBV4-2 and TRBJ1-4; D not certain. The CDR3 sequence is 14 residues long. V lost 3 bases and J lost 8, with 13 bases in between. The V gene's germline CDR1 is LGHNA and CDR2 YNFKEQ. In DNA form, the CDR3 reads TGTGCCAGCAGCCACGCGGATACTGGGGAAAAACTGTTTTTT. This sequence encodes CASSHADTGEKLFF.

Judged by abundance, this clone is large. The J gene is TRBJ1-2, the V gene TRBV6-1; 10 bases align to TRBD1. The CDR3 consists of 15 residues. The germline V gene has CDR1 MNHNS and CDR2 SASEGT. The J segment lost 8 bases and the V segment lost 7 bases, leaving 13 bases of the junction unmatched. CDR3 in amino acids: CASNWGQGSPYGYTF. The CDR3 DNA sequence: TGTGCCAGCAATTGGGGACAGGGGAGTCCTTACGGCTACACCTTC.